This T cell receptor beta chain was identified during a study of T cell repertoires in cytomegalovirus infection. V dropped 8 bases and J dropped 6 bases, with 8 bases sitting between them. Per germline, CDR1 MNHEY and CDR2 SVGEGT. CDR3 length: 11 amino acids. Only a few counts were recorded for this clonotype. MiXCR was run by TCRdb on the reads, yielding one entry per CDR3 protein. The table lists hundreds of thousands of distinct CDR3 sequences, 24% of them singletons. What was sequenced was CD8+ T cells from PBMCs. The chain uses TRBV6-2 or TRBV6-3 and TRBJ1-5, with a weak D call TRBD1 (5 bases). The sequence came from a human donor in good health (CMV status not recorded). Some clones in this sample may be carry-over from other donors' samples. CDR3 loop: CASGGVQPQHF. The CDR3 DNA reads as TGTGCCAGCGGAGGGGTTCAGCCCCAGCATTTT.